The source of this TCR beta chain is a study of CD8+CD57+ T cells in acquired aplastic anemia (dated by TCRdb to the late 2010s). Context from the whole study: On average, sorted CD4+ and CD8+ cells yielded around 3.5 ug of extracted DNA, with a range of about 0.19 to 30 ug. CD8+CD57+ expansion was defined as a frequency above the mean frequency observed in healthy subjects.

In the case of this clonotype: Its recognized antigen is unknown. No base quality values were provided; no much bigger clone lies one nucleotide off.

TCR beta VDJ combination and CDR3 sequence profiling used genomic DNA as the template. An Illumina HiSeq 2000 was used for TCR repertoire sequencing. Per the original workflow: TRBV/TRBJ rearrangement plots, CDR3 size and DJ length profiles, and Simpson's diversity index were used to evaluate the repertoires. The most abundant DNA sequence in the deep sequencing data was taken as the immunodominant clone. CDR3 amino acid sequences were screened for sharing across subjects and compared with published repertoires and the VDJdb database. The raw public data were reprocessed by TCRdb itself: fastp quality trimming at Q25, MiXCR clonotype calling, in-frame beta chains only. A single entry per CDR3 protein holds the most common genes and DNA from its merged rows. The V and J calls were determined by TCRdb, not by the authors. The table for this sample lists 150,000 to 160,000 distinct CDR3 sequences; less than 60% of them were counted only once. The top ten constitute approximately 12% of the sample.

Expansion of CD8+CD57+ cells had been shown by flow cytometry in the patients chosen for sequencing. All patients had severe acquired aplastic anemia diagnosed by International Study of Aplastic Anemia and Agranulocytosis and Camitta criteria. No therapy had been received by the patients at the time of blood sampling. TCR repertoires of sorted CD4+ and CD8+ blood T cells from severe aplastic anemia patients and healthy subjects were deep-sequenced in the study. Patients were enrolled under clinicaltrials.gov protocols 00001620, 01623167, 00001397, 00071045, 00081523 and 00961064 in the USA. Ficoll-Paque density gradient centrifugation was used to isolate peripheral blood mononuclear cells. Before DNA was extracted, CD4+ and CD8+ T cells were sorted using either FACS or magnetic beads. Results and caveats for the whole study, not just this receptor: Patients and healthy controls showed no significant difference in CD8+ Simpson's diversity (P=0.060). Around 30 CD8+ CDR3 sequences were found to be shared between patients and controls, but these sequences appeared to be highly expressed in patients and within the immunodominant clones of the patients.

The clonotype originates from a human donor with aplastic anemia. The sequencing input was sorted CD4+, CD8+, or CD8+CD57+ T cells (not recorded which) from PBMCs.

This receptor has the CDR3 CASSLGAGGRFNEQFF. The DNA is as follows: TGTGCCAGCAGCTTGGGAGCGGGAGGCCGATTCAATGAGCAGTTCTTC. This sequence uses TRBV11-1 and TRBJ2-1; the central 9 bases match TRBD2. Via the germline V gene (reference sequence), CDR1 is SGHAT and CDR2 FQDESV. Trimmed from V: 3 bases; trimmed from J: 6 bases; junction bases lacking a gene match: 9. Inclusive of the bounding cysteine and phenylalanine, the CDR3 is 16 residues long. The sequence is cut down to CDR3 DNA, 48 bases in frame from base 1.